The 3 T cell receptor beta chains below come from one sample, sequenced in a study of shared clonotypes between healthy human individuals. Sequenced by immunoSEQ multiplex PCR; TCRdb stores in-frame clones only, minus some. The data hold roughly 1 million clones, with roughly 74% observed a single time. The material sequenced was memory CD4+ T cells from PBMCs. The subset denotes: CD45RA-negative fraction. The receptors were sampled from a man aged 18 to 29 in good health. Some clones in this sample may be carry-over from other donors' samples.

The rearrangement joins TRBV6-1 to TRBJ2-7, with D perhaps matching TRBD1 or TRBD2 (5 bases each). In germline, CDR1 is MNHNS, CDR2 SASEGT. V lost 3 bases to trimming and J lost 2 bases, with 14 bases between them. CDR3 length: 15 amino acids. CDR3 DNA sequence: TGTGCCAGCAGTGAGGTGGGACGCGACACCTACGAGCAGTACTTC. Amino acid sequence: CASSEVGRDTYEQYF.

As DNA, the CDR3 is TGCGCCAGCAGCCGACTAGAAGACACAGATACGCAGTATTTT. It translates to CASSRLEDTDTQYF. The chain recombines TRBV4-1 with TRBJ2-3, with D possibly matching TRBD2 (6 bases). CDR3 length equals 14 residues. CDR1 is MGHRA and CDR2 is YSYEKL in the germline V gene. V was trimmed by 4 bases and J by 2 bases, leaving 10 bases between them.

The chain has TRBV4-2 and TRBJ2-1; 9 bases align to TRBD2. In germline, CDR1 is LGHNA, CDR2 YNFKEQ. The V and J ends lost 4 bases and 8 bases, in that order; junction bases with no gene match: 15. This CDR3 spans 17 amino acids. The CDR3 loop reads CASSRRTELAGSYEQFF. Here the CDR3 DNA reads TGTGCCAGCAGCCGGAGGACCGAACTAGCGGGTTCTTATGAGCAGTTCTTC.